This record looks at one T cell receptor (beta chain) sequence and its context. Its cognate antigen is unknown. The method was immunoSEQ multiplex PCR; TCRdb's version includes in-frame clones alone and lacks a portion of them. This sample has roughly 120,000 clones; around 90% occur once, and the top ten carry 1% to 1.5%. From germline, CDR1 is SNHLY and CDR2 FYNNEI. CDR3 length: 13 residues. Trimming pared 7 bases from V and 6 bases from J, leaving 13 bases between. The entry originates in a study of siplizumab effects on memory and regulatory T cells. Study results and limitations: Suppressive capability of dividing Tregs from siplizumab cultures went unverified. The drug siplizumab significantly decreased the alloreactive sequences that could be traced to unstimulated CD4+ memory cells. In siplizumab conditions, mappable alloreactive CD4+ clones averaged about 71% Treg-derived, against 25% to 30% in controls.

The sequenced material came from CD4+ T cells sorted from blood. This chain joins TRBV2 and TRBJ1-5, with D unclear. This TCR came from a human donor in good health. CDR3 residues: CASKGVTGQPQHF. The CDR3 DNA sequence: TGTGCCAGCAAAGGAGTTACGGGTCAGCCCCAGCATTTT.